What follows are 26 T cell receptor beta chains derived from one specimen sequenced in a study of T cells in localized non-small cell lung cancer. TCRdb's copy holds only in-frame clones and misses some; the assay was immunoSEQ multiplex PCR. The sample yields tens of thousands of clones, 80% seen once. The sample here was peripheral blood, taken before any cancer treatment. These receptors all come from a female donor older than 55 with stage I lung adenocarcinoma.

The CDR3 nucleotides read TGTGCCATCTGGAGGGGAACGAACACTGAAGCTTTCTTT. Protein sequence: CAIWRGTNTEAFF. The chain is built from TRBV10-3 and TRBJ1-1, with D perhaps TRBD1 (5 bases). The length of the CDR3 is 13 residues. CDR1 and CDR2 from the germline V gene are ENHRY and SYGVKD. The ends were cut back, 8 bases at V and 1 base at J, with 11 bases in the middle.

J is TRBJ1-2 and V is TRBV13, with a weak D call TRBD1 (5 bases). This CDR3 comprises 12 residues. Trimming stripped 0 bases from V and 8 bases from J, with 7 bases between. Germline CDR1 PRHDT, CDR2 FYEKMQ (reference sequence). The CDR3 nucleotides read TGTGCCAGCAGCTTAGGGGGGCGCGGCTACACCTTC. Amino acid sequence: CASSLGGRGYTF.

This clone occurred a few times. CDR3 residues: CASGLARLNTEAFF. The CDR3 bases are TGTGCTAGTGGTTTGGCAAGACTGAACACTGAAGCTTTCTTT. The chain is built from TRBV12-5 and TRBJ1-1; D is unresolved. Germline V gives CDR1 LGHNT, CDR2 FRNRAP. Trimming took off 1 base at V and 0 bases at J, with 6 bases between the two ends. The CDR3 has 14 residues.

The rearrangement links TRBV9 to TRBJ1-2; D may be TRBD1 (6 bases). Deletions cut 3 bases from V and 5 bases from J, with 20 bases between. The CDR3 loop spans 16 amino acids. The germline CDR1 and CDR2 sequences are SGDLS and YYNGEE. Here the CDR3 reads CASSAHSGGLGYGYTF. In nucleotides, the CDR3 is TGTGCCAGCAGCGCCCACTCGGGGGGCTTAGGGTATGGCTACACCTTC.

The chain joins TRBV7-9 to TRBJ1-3, with 8 bases lining up with TRBD1. The V gene's germline CDR1 is SEHNR and CDR2 FQNEAQ (reference sequence). V trimming: 5 bases; J trimming: 6 bases; junction bases outside the gene matches: 12. CDR3 length: 16 amino acids. CDR3 region: CASSPPGTGLLNTIYF. CDR3 nucleotide sequence: TGTGCCAGCAGCCCACCGGGGACAGGACTCTTAAACACCATATATTTT.

This clone was recorded once. The CDR3 DNA is TGTGCCAGCAGTGAGAAGCGGACCCAAGAGGCCTACGAGCAGTACTTC. Encoded protein: CASSEKRTQEAYEQYF. J is TRBJ2-7 and V is TRBV2; maybe TRBD2 (5 bases). V lost 3 bases to trimming and J lost 2 bases, with 17 bases between them. The germline V gene encodes CDR1 SNHLY and CDR2 FYNNEI. This CDR3 has 16 amino acids.

Only a few counts were recorded for this clone. The rearrangement joins TRBV14 to TRBJ1-4, with TRBD1 matching over 8 bases. Germline-derived CDR1 and CDR2 are SGHDN and FVKESK. This CDR3 is built from 15 residues. V lost 1 base, J lost 6 bases, and 4 bases stayed unmatched. CDR3 in amino acids: CASSQVQGAYEKLFF. The CDR3 DNA reads TGTGCCAGCAGCCAAGTCCAGGGGGCTTATGAAAAACTGTTTTTT.

This chain links TRBV14 with TRBJ2-1; maybe TRBD2 (6 bases). This CDR3 comprises 15 residues. CDR1 is SGHDN, CDR2 FVKESK, per germline. Trimming took 1 base from V and 7 from J, leaving 14 bases between them. In DNA, the CDR3 is TGTGCCAGCAGCCAAGCCGCCGGGGGTGGGAATGAGCAGTTCTTC. Translating gives CASSQAAGGGNEQFF.

The chain uses TRBV6-5 and TRBJ2-5; D is ambiguous. Germline CDR1 and CDR2: MNHEY and SVGAGI. Between the trimmed V and J ends, which lost 8 bases and 3 bases, there was a span of 4 bases. The CDR3 length is 10 residues. The CDR3, as DNA: TGTGCCAGCGGAGAAGAGACCCAGTACTTC. It yields the protein CASGEETQYF.

This clone was seen only once. The chain has TRBV4-3 and TRBJ1-5; D not certain. This CDR3 contains 16 residues. Germline V gives CDR1 LGHNA, CDR2 YSLEER. The germline V and J ends were trimmed by 1 base and 1 base, with 11 bases remaining between them. Here the CDR3 reads CASSQGPAGSNQPQHF. Here the CDR3 DNA reads TGCGCCAGCAGCCAAGGCCCGGCGGGAAGCAATCAGCCCCAGCATTTT.

The V call is TRBV30, the J call TRBJ1-4; TRBD1 matches 8 bases. Per germline, CDR1 GTSNPN and CDR2 SVGIG (reference sequence). The CDR3 spans 19 residues. The trim removed 0 bases at V and 2 bases at J, leaving 14 bases unmatched. This CDR3 is CAWSVSGYRQGATNEKLFF. The CDR3 DNA follows: TGTGCCTGGAGTGTATCCGGTTATCGGCAGGGGGCCACTAATGAAAAACTGTTTTTT. Drawing the rest from reference TRBV30 and TRBJ1-4, the complete variable domain is SQTIHQWPATLVQPVGSPLSLECTVEGTSNPNLYWYRQAAGRGLQLLFYSVGIGQISSEVPQNLSASRPQDRQFILSSKKLLLSDSGFYLCAWSVSGYRQGATNEKLFFGSGTQLSVL.

This chain joins TRBV4-3 and TRBJ2-1; 12 positions agree with TRBD1. V lost 5 bases and J lost 9; bases outside the gene matches: 8. CDR1 LGHNA and CDR2 YSLEER come from the germline V gene. This CDR3 region has 15 residues. The CDR3 DNA is TGCGCCAGCAGCAAGGGACAGGGGGCGTTCCCTGAGCAGTTCTTC. Protein product: CASSKGQGAFPEQFF.

The chain recombines TRBV6-5 with TRBJ2-5, with no clear D. The CDR3 extends over 11 amino acids. Trimming cost V 5 bases and J 4 bases, with 5 bases left between them. Germline V CDR1 and CDR2: MNHEY, SVGAGI. Here the CDR3 reads CASSVGETQYF. The DNA for the CDR3 is TGTGCCAGCAGTGTTGGAGAGACCCAGTACTTC.

CDR3 sequence reads: CASSPRRNTIYF. The CDR3 bases are TGTGCCAGCAGTCCCAGACGAAACACCATATATTTT. The rearrangement joins TRBV28 to TRBJ1-3; D remains ambiguous. The V end was cut by 5 bases, the J end by 5 bases, with 7 bases between. The CDR3 contains 12 residues. Germline V gives CDR1 MDHEN, CDR2 SYDVKM. The full variable domain, rest sourced from reference TRBV28 and TRBJ1-3, is DVKVTQSSRYLVKRTGEKVFLECVQDMDHENMFWYRQDPGLGLRLIYFSYDVKMKEKGDIPEGYSVSREKKERFSLILESASTNQTSMYLCASSPRRNTIYFGEGSWLTVV.

The J gene is TRBJ2-5, the V gene TRBV5-1, with 10 bases identical to TRBD1. After removal of 0 bases from V and 5 bases from J, the junction contained 4 bases not matched to a gene. The CDR3 is 15 amino acids. In germline, CDR1 is SGHRS, CDR2 YFSETQ. The CDR3 protein is CASSLAGQGGETQYF. The DNA for the CDR3 is TGCGCCAGCAGCTTGGCAGGACAGGGGGGGGAGACCCAGTACTTC.

This clone was detected a few times. V usage is TRBV19 and J usage is TRBJ1-2; a possible D gene is TRBD1 (6 bases). The CDR3 runs 15 residues. Between the trimmed V and J ends, which lost 5 bases and 4 bases, there was a span of 17 bases. Per germline, CDR1 LNHDA and CDR2 SQIVND (reference sequence). The CDR3 loop is CASSPQTGSLYGYTF. DNA for the CDR3: TGTGCCAGTAGTCCGCAGACAGGATCCCTCTATGGCTACACCTTC.

By sample share, this clone is medium-sized. The chain is built from TRBV6-1 and TRBJ1-3; no reliable D call. With 0 bases removed from V and 0 bases from J, the gap between germline ends came to 6 bases. CDR3 length: 15 residues. Germline V gene data show CDR1 as MNHNS and CDR2 as SASEGT. As DNA, the CDR3 is TGTGCCAGCAGTGAAGCTCCGAGCTCTGGAAACACCATATATTTT. Translated, it gives CASSEAPSSGNTIYF.

The chain combines TRBV6-1 with TRBJ2-3; D is undetermined. Looked up from germline, CDR1 is MNHNS and CDR2 is SASEGT. The CDR3 consists of 14 residues. V was shortened by 8 bases and J by 0 bases, with 12 bases between the two germline ends. The chain's CDR3 is CASVRAESTDTQYF. In DNA form, the CDR3 reads TGTGCCAGCGTACGGGCGGAAAGCACAGATACGCAGTATTTT.

This clone was recorded once. The chain carries TRBV5-4 and TRBJ2-3, with D perhaps TRBD2 (6 bases). The V gene's germline CDR1 is SGHNT and CDR2 YYREEE (reference sequence). V was trimmed by 4 bases and J by 1 base, leaving 13 bases between them. There are 15 residues in the CDR3. As DNA, the CDR3 is TGTGCCAGCAGCCCAAAGACTAGAGGCACAGATACGCAGTATTTT. Amino acids: CASSPKTRGTDTQYF.

The genes are TRBV29-1 and TRBJ2-3, with D hard to call. V dropped 6 bases and J dropped 3 bases, with 13 bases sitting between them. The length of the CDR3 is 13 residues. Germline V gene lookup returns CDR1 SQVTM and CDR2 ANQGSEA. CDR3 loop: CSVLRAATDTQYF. As DNA, the CDR3 is TGCAGCGTCCTCCGGGCCGCTACAGATACGCAGTATTTT.

The V call is TRBV6-5, the J call TRBJ2-7; D gene uncertain. Germline V gene data show CDR1 as MNHEY and CDR2 as SVGAGI. The CDR3 runs 14 residues. Trimming shortened V by 4 bases and J by 0 bases, and 10 bases separated the two germline ends. The CDR3 DNA reads TGTGCCAGCAGTTTCCGGGTCAGCTCCTACGAGCAGTACTTC. This gives the protein CASSFRVSSYEQYF.

This chain connects TRBV19 to TRBJ2-5; D is perhaps TRBD1 or TRBD2 (5 bases each). This CDR3 contains 15 residues. V dropped 6 bases and J dropped 7 bases, with 21 bases sitting between them. Germline V gene lookup returns CDR1 LNHDA and CDR2 SQIVND (reference sequence). The CDR3, as DNA: TGTGCCAGTAGCCCCACTGGACCCGGGGCATCGACCCAGTACTTC. Its protein is CASSPTGPGASTQYF.

This sequence joins TRBV5-5 and TRBJ2-2, with 10 positions matching TRBD2. The trim removed 2 bases at V and 5 bases at J, leaving 9 bases unmatched. This CDR3 is built from 17 residues. Germline V gene data show CDR1 as SGHKS and CDR2 as YYEKEE (reference sequence). The CDR3 reads CASSLRAGGPGTGELFF. In DNA form, the CDR3 reads TGTGCCAGCAGCTTAAGAGCGGGAGGGCCGGGAACCGGGGAGCTGTTTTTT.

This rearrangement joins TRBV2 to TRBJ2-3; D is tentatively TRBD1 or TRBD2 (5 bases each). The CDR3 is 14 amino acids. Germline CDR1 SNHLY, CDR2 FYNNEI. V lost 7 bases and J lost 1, with 12 bases in between. Here the CDR3 reads CASKERGGTDTQYF. In DNA form, the CDR3 reads TGTGCCAGCAAGGAGAGGGGCGGCACAGATACGCAGTATTTT. The full variable domain, in which reference TRBV2 and TRBJ2-3 provide the parts outside the CDR3, is EPEVTQTPSHQVTQMGQEVILRCVPISNHLYFYWYRQILGQKVEFLVSFYNNEISEKSEIFDDQFSVERPDGSNFTLKIRSTKLEDSAMYFCASKERGGTDTQYFGPGTRLTVL.

The chain joins TRBV30 to TRBJ2-5; a weak D match, TRBD2 (6 bases). CDR1 is GTSNPN and CDR2 is SVGIG in the germline V gene (reference sequence). The CDR3 is 11 residues long. V lost 5 bases and J 5 bases, leaving 9 bases between the germline ends. CDR3: CAWARGETQYF. The DNA of the CDR3 is TGTGCCTGGGCCCGGGGGGAGACCCAGTACTTC.

The CDR3 region is CASMPLAGGGETQYF. The CDR3 bases are TGTGCCAGCATGCCCTTGGCGGGTGGAGGGGAGACCCAGTACTTC. The chain couples TRBV6-6 to TRBJ2-5, with D maybe TRBD2 (6 bases). CDR3 length: 15 amino acids. Germline V gives CDR1 MNHNY, CDR2 SVGAGI (reference sequence). With 7 bases removed from V and 5 bases from J, the gap between germline ends came to 20 bases.